Following are 8 T cell receptor beta chains from one sample sequenced in a study of blood T cell repertoires in COVID-19. Clones were read by immunoSEQ multiplex PCR, and TCRdb kept only the in-frame ones, dropping some. Of over 120,000 clones in the sample, over 60% are singletons; the top ten hold about 8.4%. The specimen was peripheral blood. Receptor source: a woman aged 50 to 65 with active or convalescent COVID-19.

This chain links TRBV11-1 with TRBJ2-1; D unclear. Looked up from germline, CDR1 is SGHAT and CDR2 is FQDESV (reference sequence). The CDR3 runs to 15 residues. V was clipped by 1 base and J by 0 bases, with 7 bases between them. The CDR3 is CASSLGYSSYNEQFF. The DNA for the CDR3 is TGTGCCAGCAGCTTAGGTTACAGCTCCTACAATGAGCAGTTCTTC.

The J gene is TRBJ2-3, the V gene TRBV7-6; TRBD2 matches 10 bases. After removal of 1 base from V and 1 base from J, the junction contained 11 bases not matched to a gene. Germline CDR1 reads SGHVS; CDR2 reads FNYEAQ. This CDR3 has 19 amino acids. This CDR3 reads CASSLGLAGDFGGTDTQYF. CDR3 nucleotides: TGTGCCAGCAGCTTAGGTCTAGCGGGAGATTTTGGGGGCACAGATACGCAGTATTTT.

The chain carries TRBV10-3 and TRBJ2-1; D gene unclear. This CDR3 has 14 amino acids. CDR1 is ENHRY and CDR2 is SYGVKD in the germline V gene. Deletions cut 3 bases from V and 5 bases from J, with 11 bases between. The CDR3 coding sequence is TGTGCCATCAGTGACTTATCGCGCGACAATGAGCAGTTCTTC. Protein: CAISDLSRDNEQFF.

The count of this clone is one. This rearrangement joins TRBV11-2 to TRBJ1-1; D unclear. Between the trimmed V and J ends, which lost 4 bases and 4 bases, there was a span of 13 bases. The germline gives CDR1 SGHAT, CDR2 FQNNGV. CDR3 size: 14 residues. CDR3 sequence (DNA): TGTGCCAGCAGCTCGCTGCGGGGTGGCACTGAAGCTTTCTTT. Translating it yields CASSSLRGGTEAFF.

This clone was counted at least ten times. The V call is TRBV7-2, the J call TRBJ2-7, with a weak D call TRBD1 (5 bases). V shed 2 bases and J shed 2 bases, with 10 bases lying between them. CDR3 length: 14 residues. CDR1 and CDR2 (germline): SGHTA, FQGNSA. CDR3 nucleotide sequence: TGTGCCAGCAGCTTATCCCGCAGGGCCTACGAGCAGTACTTC. Translated: CASSLSRRAYEQYF.

V usage is TRBV10-1 and J usage is TRBJ2-7; 13 bases are shared with TRBD2. The CDR3 loop spans 14 amino acids. CDR1 and CDR2 from the germline V gene are WNHNN and SYGVQD (reference sequence). V lost 7 bases, J lost 6 bases, and 6 bases stayed unmatched. CDR3 coding DNA: TGCGCCAGCATTGGACTAGCGGGAGTATCCGAGCAGTACTTC. It codes for CASIGLAGVSEQYF.

The chain joins TRBV16 to TRBJ1-2; 7 bases agree with TRBD1. Germline CDR1 and CDR2: KGHSY and FQNENV. The V and J ends lost 2 bases and 5 bases, in that order; junction bases with no gene match: 5. This CDR3 has 14 residues. The CDR3 DNA reads TGTGCCAGCAGCCAAGAGCCGGGACAGTATGGCTACACCTTC. The encoded protein is CASSQEPGQYGYTF.

This clone was seen only a few times. The genes are TRBV18 and TRBJ1-1; D gene ambiguous. The length of the CDR3 is 13 residues. The germline V gene has CDR1 KGHSH and CDR2 LQKENI. V was clipped by 4 bases and J by 3 bases, with 9 bases between them. The CDR3 nucleotides read TGTGCCAGCTCACTCGAGAAGTACACTGAAGCTTTCTTT. This codes for CASSLEKYTEAFF. The complete variable domain, with remaining parts taken from reference TRBV18 and TRBJ1-1, reads NAGVMQNPRHLVRRRGQEARLRCSPMKGHSHVYWYRQLPEEGLKFMVYLQKENIIDESGMPKERFSAEFPKEGPSILRIQQVVRGDSAAYFCASSLEKYTEAFFGQGTRLTVV.